Listed here are 32 T cell receptor beta chains from one sample, sequenced in a study. Via MiXCR, TCRdb re-called the RT-PCR reads, giving one row per CDR3 protein. The repertoire holds fewer than 800,000 distinct CDR3 sequences, with approximately 14% as singletons. Sequenced sample: memory CD4+ T cells from blood. The receptor set was obtained from a female donor in good health, serving as a healthy control.

This clonotype has ten or more counts. V usage is TRBV29-1 and J usage is TRBJ2-5; 7 bases are a match to TRBD1. The CDR3 length is 11 residues. The germline V gene has CDR1 SQVTM and CDR2 ANQGSEA. V was pared by 7 bases and J by 4 bases, with 3 bases of the junction left unmatched. The CDR3 sequence: CSGYRGETQYF. The CDR3 DNA follows: TGCAGCGGCTACAGGGGAGAGACCCAGTACTTC.

This clonotype has just a few counts. This chain joins TRBV11-2 and TRBJ2-5; unclear D gene. The length of the CDR3 is 14 residues. The V gene lost 6 bases and the J gene lost 2 bases, with 13 bases spanning the gap. Germline assignment: CDR1 SGHAT and CDR2 FQNNGV. CDR3 coding DNA: TGTGCCAGCAGGGGCGAGGTGGGTCAAGAGACCCAGTACTTC. Translated: CASRGEVGQETQYF.

This clonotype has just a few counts. The CDR3 nucleotides are TGCAGTGCTAATTTCCGGGAGCGCTACAATGAGCAGTTCTTC. It is translated as CSANFRERYNEQFF. The genes are TRBV20-1 and TRBJ2-1; a weak D match, TRBD2 (6 bases). Deletions cut 4 bases from V and 3 bases from J, with 13 bases between. Per germline, CDR1 DFQATT and CDR2 SNEGSKA (reference sequence). This CDR3 contains 14 residues.

This clonotype has only a few counts. The rearrangement links TRBV6-5 to TRBJ1-5, with D perhaps TRBD1 (5 bases). This CDR3 region has 17 residues. With 8 bases removed from V and 4 bases from J, the gap between germline ends came to 24 bases. Germline values: CDR1 MNHEY, CDR2 SVGAGI. This CDR3 reads CASAVSWQGARNQPQHF. CDR3 sequence (DNA): TGTGCCAGCGCCGTCTCGTGGCAGGGCGCCCGGAATCAGCCCCAGCATTTT.

This clonotype was observed a handful of times. The chain employs TRBV20-1 and TRBJ2-1; unclear D gene. CDR1 and CDR2 from the germline V gene are DFQATT and SNEGSKA (reference sequence). Deletions cut 6 bases from V and 6 bases from J, with 18 bases between. The CDR3 consists of 14 residues. Here the CDR3 reads CSAPTPRSVNEQFF. In DNA form, the CDR3 reads TGCAGTGCGCCGACACCTAGATCCGTCAATGAGCAGTTCTTC.

In this sample, this clonotype turned up a few times. The chain recombines TRBV6-5 with TRBJ1-2, with 10 bases lining up with TRBD1. There are 18 residues in the CDR3. Unmatched junction bases numbered 11, after V lost 2 bases and J lost 2 bases. Germline CDR1 reads MNHEY; CDR2 reads SVGAGI. CDR3 nucleotides: TGTGCCAGCAGTTACGTTGGGACAGGGGTTGAGGGGAACTATGGCTACACCTTC. Protein: CASSYVGTGVEGNYGYTF.

The table lists this clonotype with a few counts. This chain uses TRBV28 with TRBJ1-2; 8 bases line up with TRBD1. Trimming took 8 bases from V and 2 from J; bases not matched to a gene: 10. The CDR3 contains 15 residues. In germline, CDR1 is MDHEN, CDR2 SYDVKM. The CDR3 coding sequence is TGTGCCAGCCGGGCAGGGGGCGACCTGAACTATGGCTACACCTTC. Protein product: CASRAGGDLNYGYTF.

In its sample, this clonotype was seen a few times. This rearrangement joins TRBV11-3 to TRBJ1-1; D is undetermined. In germline, CDR1 is SGHNT, CDR2 YENEEA. Trimming took off 4 bases at V and 3 bases at J, with 9 bases between the two ends. This CDR3 has 13 amino acids. DNA of the CDR3: TGTGCCAGCAGCTCAATGGGTGACACTGAAGCTTTCTTT. This sequence encodes CASSSMGDTEAFF. Full variable domain (missing parts from reference TRBV11-3 and TRBJ1-1): EAGVVQSPRYKIIEKKQPVAFWCNPISGHNTLYWYLQNLGQGPELLIRYENEEAVDDSQLPKDRFSAERLKGVDSTLKIQPAELGDSAVYLCASSSMGDTEAFFGQGTRLTVV.

This chain links TRBV5-1 with TRBJ2-5, with unresolved D. Germline-derived CDR1 and CDR2 are SGHRS and YFSETQ. Trimming left V 0 bases short and J 5 bases short, with 8 bases between. This CDR3 has 13 residues. CDR3 nucleotides: TGCGCCAGCAGCTTGGAGAGTGTGGAGACCCAGTACTTC. Its translation: CASSLESVETQYF.

This clonotype was detected many times. The genes are TRBV6-8 and TRBJ2-2; D not resolved. The V end was cut by 4 bases, the J end by 0 bases, with 9 bases between. This CDR3 region has 15 residues. In germline, CDR1 is MNHGY, CDR2 SAAAGT. This CDR3 is CASSFGPPNTGELFF. The CDR3 coding sequence is TGTGCCAGCAGTTTTGGACCTCCGAACACCGGGGAGCTGTTTTTT.

This clonotype was found many times. The V call is TRBV9, the J call TRBJ2-7; TRBD2 agrees at 10 bases. The V gene end was trimmed by 2 bases and the J gene end by 3 bases; junction bases not matched to a gene: 8. CDR3 length: 16 amino acids. The germline CDR1 and CDR2 sequences are SGDLS and YYNGEE. CDR3 sequence (DNA): TGTGCCAGCAGCGTGACCGGGACTAGCGCCGTCTACGAGCAGTACTTC. This gives the protein CASSVTGTSAVYEQYF.

Ten or more counts support this clonotype. The rearrangement uses TRBV20-1 and TRBJ2-7; the match to TRBD2 covers 7 bases. With V trimmed by 5 bases and J by 7 bases, 14 bases remained unmatched. The germline V gene encodes CDR1 DFQATT and CDR2 SNEGSKA (reference sequence). The CDR3 length is 14 residues. For the CDR3, the DNA is TGCAGTGCTCCACAGGTGGCGGGGGACTGGGAGCAGTACTTC. Amino acids: CSAPQVAGDWEQYF.

This clonotype was counted at least ten times. CDR3 in DNA: TGCGCCAGCAGGGCTCCCGGGACGGGTACCTACAATGAGCAGTTCTTC. As protein: CASRAPGTGTYNEQFF. The gene calls are TRBV5-1 and TRBJ2-1; D tentatively fits TRBD1 or TRBD2 (5 bases each). The V end was cut by 5 bases, the J end by 2 bases, with 17 bases between. Germline values: CDR1 SGHRS, CDR2 YFSETQ. The CDR3 length is 16 residues. The variable domain in full, completed from reference TRBV5-1 and TRBJ2-1, reads KAGVTQTPRYLIKTRGQQVTLSCSPISGHRSVSWYQQTPGQGLQFLFEYFSETQRNKGNFPGRFSGRQFSNSRSEMNVSTLELGDSALYLCASRAPGTGTYNEQFFGPGTRLTVL.

In its sample, this clonotype was seen many times. This chain's CDR3 is CSALDIDTGELFF. The CDR3 nucleotides read TGCAGTGCCCTAGACATCGACACCGGGGAGCTGTTTTTT. The chain recombines TRBV20-1 with TRBJ2-2, with D unclear. CDR3 length: 13 residues. The germline V and J ends were trimmed by 6 bases and 3 bases, with 11 bases remaining between them. Germline CDR1 is DFQATT and CDR2 is SNEGSKA (reference sequence).

Of note for this clonotype: Germline is not matched at one junction end, which may reflect a read error. V gene TRBV7-2 combines with J gene TRBJ2-3, with 13 positions matching TRBD2. The V gene's germline CDR1 is SGHTA and CDR2 FQGNSA. The CDR3 contains 15 residues. The CDR3 spells CASSPGLAGADTHYF. The DNA of the CDR3 is TGTGCCAGCAGCCCAGGACTAGCGGGAGCAGATACGCATTATTTT. The whole variable domain, filled in from reference TRBV7-2 and TRBJ2-3, reads GAGVSQSPSNKVTEKGKDVELRCDPISGHTALYWYRQSLGQGLEFLIYFQGNSAPDKSGLPSDRFSAERTGGSVSTLTIQRTQQEDSAVYLCASSPGLAGADTHYFGPGTRLTVL.

The CDR3 region has the DNA TGTGCCAGCACTACATGGACAGGGGGCTACGAGCAGTACTTC. This codes for CASTTWTGGYEQYF. The genes are TRBV6-5 and TRBJ2-7; 10 nucleotides line up with TRBD1. Germline V lookup: CDR1 MNHEY, CDR2 SVGAGI. The V segment lost 7 bases and the J segment 3 bases; nucleotides outside the gene matches: 6. The length of the CDR3 is 14 residues.

This clonotype was recorded many times. This rearrangement joins TRBV7-3 to TRBJ2-1; no reliable D call. The length of the CDR3 is 15 residues. Between the trimmed V and J ends, which lost 3 bases and 6 bases, there was a span of 15 bases. Germline values: CDR1 SGHTA, CDR2 FQGTGA. In DNA form, the CDR3 reads TGTGCCAGCAGCTTGGTCCACCAGGAATTCAATGAGCAGTTCTTC. Its translation: CASSLVHQEFNEQFF.

V and J are TRBV5-4 and TRBJ1-1; D remains ambiguous. There are 15 residues in the CDR3. CDR1 is SGHNT, CDR2 YYREEE, per germline (reference sequence). V was pared by 4 bases and J by 1 base, with 14 bases between. CDR3 in DNA: TGTGCCAGCAGCGTTAAGATCTCAGGGAACACTGAAGCTTTCTTT. Protein sequence: CASSVKISGNTEAFF. The variable domain in full, completed from reference TRBV5-4 and TRBJ1-1, reads ETGVTQSPTHLIKTRGQQVTLRCSSQSGHNTVSWYQQALGQGPQFIFQYYREEENGRGNFPPRFSGLQFPNYSSELNVNALELDDSALYLCASSVKISGNTEAFFGQGTRLTVV.

The chain joins TRBV2 to TRBJ1-5; no clear D. V gave up 7 bases and J gave up 3 bases, with 10 bases separating them. Germline CDR1 SNHLY, CDR2 FYNNEI. The CDR3 covers 13 residues. The CDR3 coding sequence is TGTGCCAGCAATCCGCAGCTCAATCAGCCCCAGCATTTT. This sequence encodes CASNPQLNQPQHF.

V gene TRBV19 combines with J gene TRBJ2-5; D unclear. The germline V and J ends were trimmed by 4 bases and 5 bases, with 11 bases remaining between them. The CDR3 length is 13 residues. Germline values: CDR1 LNHDA, CDR2 SQIVND (reference sequence). The CDR3 here is CASSNWTKETQYF. CDR3 in DNA: TGTGCCAGTAGTAACTGGACGAAGGAGACCCAGTACTTC. Complete variable domain (other parts from reference TRBV19 and TRBJ2-5): DGGITQSPKYLFRKEGQNVTLSCEQNLNHDAMYWYRQDPGQGLRLIYYSQIVNDFQKGDIAEGYSVSREKKESFPLTVTSAQKNPTAFYLCASSNWTKETQYFGPGTRLLVL.

The rearrangement joins TRBV28 to TRBJ1-3, with TRBD1 matching 8 bases. Germline trimming cut 4 bases from V and 0 bases from J; bases unmatched to any gene: 14. Germline CDR1 and CDR2: MDHEN and SYDVKM. The CDR3 is 19 amino acids. The DNA of the CDR3 is TGTGCCAGCAGTTCTACAGGGGGGTGGTTTACCATCTCTGGAAACACCATATATTTT. Its translation: CASSSTGGWFTISGNTIYF.

The chain joins TRBV5-1 to TRBJ2-3, with 8 bases lining up with TRBD1. The CDR3 has 14 amino acids. The V segment lost 5 bases and the J segment 6 bases; nucleotides outside the gene matches: 8. Per germline, CDR1 SGHRS and CDR2 YFSETQ. The CDR3 nucleotides are TGCGCCAGCAGTCAGGGGGCTCCCGTGGATACGCAGTATTTT. It specifies CASSQGAPVDTQYF.

The chain couples TRBV6-2 or TRBV6-3 to TRBJ2-4; the D call may be TRBD1 or TRBD2 (6 bases each). This CDR3 region has 15 residues. The germline gives CDR1 MNHEY, CDR2 SVGEGT. Trimming removed 6 bases at V and 5 bases at J, with 17 bases between. This CDR3 is CASSAYPEGENIQYF. The CDR3, as DNA: TGTGCCAGCAGCGCGTACCCGGAGGGGGAAAACATTCAGTACTTC.

This clonotype came up many times. This rearrangement joins TRBV20-1 to TRBJ2-1; TRBD2 aligns across 12 bases. The CDR3 is 14 amino acids. The germline gives CDR1 DFQATT, CDR2 SNEGSKA (reference sequence). The V and J ends lost 6 bases and 4 bases, in that order; junction bases with no gene match: 4. CDR3 region: CSAQGLAGYNEQFF. The DNA for the CDR3 is TGCAGTGCCCAGGGACTAGCGGGTTACAATGAGCAGTTCTTC.

A note on this clonotype: With a much larger clone just one base away, this may be a read error. The rearrangement uses TRBV7-3 and TRBJ1-1; perhaps TRBD1 as D (5 bases). There are 13 residues in the CDR3. The V gene's germline CDR1 is SGHTA and CDR2 FQGTGA. The CDR3 DNA reads as TGTGCCAGCAGCCACGGGGCCTTCACTAAAGCTTTCTTT. It is translated as CASSHGAFTKAFF.

The CDR3 region is CSAIRMGGTSTEAFF. The CDR3 DNA reads TGCAGTGCCATCCGGATGGGGGGGACGAGCACTGAAGCTTTCTTT. This chain links TRBV20-1 with TRBJ1-1; TRBD1 might be the D (5 bases). This CDR3 comprises 15 residues. Germline CDR1 is DFQATT and CDR2 is SNEGSKA (reference sequence). Between the trimmed V and J ends, which lost 6 bases and 4 bases, there was a span of 21 bases.

About this clonotype: A read error may explain this, as a much larger clone is one base away. The chain uses TRBV10-3 and TRBJ1-2; D ambiguous. This CDR3 contains 11 residues. Germline V CDR1 and CDR2: ENHRY, SYGVKD. The chain's CDR3 is CTISEGDGYTF. CDR3 sequence (DNA): TGTACCATCAGTGAAGGTGATGGCTACACCTTC.

This clonotype was observed many times. The V call is TRBV5-1, the J call TRBJ2-3; D remains unclear. Trimming shortened V by 0 bases and J by 6 bases, and 8 bases separated the two germline ends. The V gene's germline CDR1 is SGHRS and CDR2 YFSETQ. The CDR3 contains 13 residues. Here the CDR3 DNA reads TGCGCCAGCAGCTTGGTTATTTGGGATACGCAGTATTTT. This codes for CASSLVIWDTQYF.

The chain couples TRBV24-1 to TRBJ2-1; possibly TRBD1 for D (6 bases). Germline V gene data show CDR1 as KGHDR and CDR2 as SFDVKD. This CDR3 is built from 15 residues. V lost 1 base to trimming and J lost 9 bases, with 15 bases between them. This CDR3 reads CATSDLTRGAAEQFF. The CDR3 nucleotides read TGTGCCACCAGTGATTTAACCAGGGGCGCGGCTGAGCAGTTCTTC.

Written as DNA, the CDR3 is TGTGCCAGCAGTGTGCGGCTAGCGGTACAAGAGACCCAGTACTTC. It specifies CASSVRLAVQETQYF. The chain uses TRBV6-1 and TRBJ2-5; 7 nucleotides agree with TRBD2. After removal of 4 bases from V and 2 bases from J, the junction contained 7 bases not matched to a gene. CDR3 length: 15 amino acids. Germline V gene lookup returns CDR1 MNHNS and CDR2 SASEGT.

This clonotype was detected only a few times. J is TRBJ2-5 and V is TRBV5-1, with 9 positions matching TRBD1. This CDR3 region has 15 residues. Germline lookup yields CDR1 SGHRS and CDR2 YFSETQ. The trim removed 4 bases at V and 4 bases at J, leaving 8 bases unmatched. In DNA form, the CDR3 reads TGCGCCAGCAGCCTAGGACAGGGGTTTACAGAGACCCAGTACTTC. As protein: CASSLGQGFTETQYF.

CDR3 region: CAISENKGGATEAFF. The CDR3 region has the DNA TGTGCCATCAGTGAGAATAAGGGAGGGGCCACTGAAGCTTTCTTT. The rearrangement links TRBV10-3 to TRBJ1-1; tentatively, D is TRBD1 (5 bases). Germline assignment: CDR1 ENHRY and CDR2 SYGVKD. The CDR3 covers 15 residues. Trimming took 2 bases from V and 4 from J, leaving 14 bases between them.